One sample yielded the 21 T cell receptor beta chains listed below, sequenced in a study of T cells in Graves' hyperthyroidism and ophthalmopathy. Regions amplified from RNA transcripts were the TCR beta CDR3 regions. The primer set for the first-round RT-PCR of the TCR CDR3 was HTBI. Each CDR3 protein is one row after TCRdb ran MiXCR on the multiplex PCR reads. The sample includes 450,000 to 600,000 distinct CDR3 sequences, around 15% of them seen just once. The sequencing sample was made of blood. The receptors were gathered from a woman aged 40 to 49 with Graves' hyperthyroidism.

This clonotype appeared a few times. The chain couples TRBV5-5 to TRBJ2-1; 8 bases match TRBD2. The CDR3 has 16 amino acids. V was clipped by 1 base and J by 4 bases; unmatched bases: 7. Germline CDR1 and CDR2: SGHKS and YYEKEE (reference sequence). The CDR3 DNA is TGTGCCAGCAGCTTGCGGGCGGGAGGTAATTACAATGAGCAGTTCTTC. Its translation: CASSLRAGGNYNEQFF.

The rearrangement joins TRBV4-1 to TRBJ1-1, with D unclear. The CDR3 totals 14 residues. Germline lookup yields CDR1 MGHRA and CDR2 YSYEKL. Trimming left V 0 bases short and J 3 bases short, with 8 bases between. This CDR3 is CASSQDQTYTEAFF. The CDR3 DNA reads as TGCGCCAGCAGCCAAGATCAAACATACACTGAAGCTTTCTTT.

This clonotype was seen ten or more times. This chain connects TRBV27 to TRBJ2-3; 7 positions agree with TRBD1. CDR1 is MNHEY and CDR2 is SMNVEV in the germline V gene (reference sequence). Trimming cost V 10 bases and J 0 bases; bases outside gene matches: 7. CDR3 length equals 14 residues. CDR3 sequence reads: CATSTGPSTDTQYF. The CDR3 DNA reads TGTGCCACCTCGACAGGGCCTAGCACAGATACGCAGTATTTT.

In its sample, this clonotype was seen a few times. V usage is TRBV6-2 or TRBV6-3 and J usage is TRBJ2-5, with no clear D. The CDR3 consists of 14 residues. Trimming left V 5 bases short and J 5 bases short, with 15 bases between. Germline assignment: CDR1 MNHEY and CDR2 SVGEGT. DNA of the CDR3: TGTGCCAGCAGTGACCGGGCGGCATACGAGACCCAGTACTTC. Its protein is CASSDRAAYETQYF.

This clonotype was detected ten times or more. J is TRBJ1-5 and V is TRBV27; unclear D gene. V was clipped by 3 bases and J by 6 bases, with 15 bases between them. This CDR3 has 15 residues. The germline gives CDR1 MNHEY, CDR2 SMNVEV (reference sequence). The CDR3 region has the DNA TGTGCCAGCAGTTTGGGTAGGGCGAGTTCTCAGCCCCAGCATTTT. It specifies CASSLGRASSQPQHF.

This clonotype was counted between two and nine times. The chain links TRBV18 to TRBJ2-3, with 7 bases that match TRBD1. The ends lost 0 bases at V and 8 bases at J; junction bases unmatched: 14. The CDR3 totals 17 residues. Germline CDR1 and CDR2: KGHSH and LQKENI. CDR3 DNA: TGTGCCAGCTCACCACCAAGTCAAACAGGGGCCAGTAGTACGCAGTATTTT. Its protein product is CASSPPSQTGASSTQYF.

Ten or more counts support this clonotype. The chain couples TRBV7-9 to TRBJ2-7; TRBD2 is a possible D gene (5 bases). There are 14 residues in the CDR3. Trimming stripped 6 bases from V and 6 bases from J, with 18 bases between. Per germline, CDR1 SEHNR and CDR2 FQNEAQ (reference sequence). The CDR3 DNA is TGTGCCAGCAGTCTAGGCGGGTCCCCAAGCGAGCAGTACTTC. Its protein product is CASSLGGSPSEQYF.

The V gene is TRBV4-2, the J gene TRBJ2-1; possibly TRBD1 or TRBD2 for D (5 bases each). This CDR3 region has 19 residues. Germline loops: CDR1 LGHNA, CDR2 YNFKEQ. V was trimmed by 0 bases and J by 0 bases, leaving 18 bases between them. This CDR3 reads CASSQEAPGRLSSYNEQFF. DNA of the CDR3: TGTGCCAGCAGCCAAGAAGCGCCGGGGCGACTGAGCTCCTACAATGAGCAGTTCTTC.

This clonotype was counted many times. The chain has TRBV11-3 and TRBJ2-1, with 7 bases that match TRBD1. This CDR3 has 16 residues. Germline loops: CDR1 SGHNT, CDR2 YENEEA. Trimming removed 4 bases from V and 4 bases from J; junction bases left unmatched: 10. In DNA form, the CDR3 reads TGTGCCAGCAGCTCGGCGCAAGTGACAGGGTACAATGAGCAGTTCTTC. Protein product: CASSSAQVTGYNEQFF. Together with reference TRBV11-3 and TRBJ2-1, the CDR3 gives the full variable domain: EAGVVQSPRYKIIEKKQPVAFWCNPISGHNTLYWYLQNLGQGPELLIRYENEEAVDDSQLPKDRFSAERLKGVDSTLKIQPAELGDSAVYLCASSSAQVTGYNEQFFGPGTRLTVL.

The V call is TRBV20-1, the J call TRBJ1-2; 7 nucleotides align to TRBD1. The CDR3 is made up of 14 amino acids. With V trimmed by 5 bases and J by 4 bases, 10 bases remained unmatched. CDR1 is DFQATT, CDR2 SNEGSKA, per germline (reference sequence). DNA of the CDR3: TGCAGTGCTGCCGGGACAGTAGTAATCTATGGCTACACCTTC. It is translated as CSAAGTVVIYGYTF.

This clonotype occurred a few times. CDR3 in DNA: TGTGCCAGCAGCTTAGCCGGGATGGCCAACAATGAGCAGTTCTTC. It yields the protein CASSLAGMANNEQFF. The V gene is TRBV11-3, the J gene TRBJ2-1, with a tentative D call TRBD2 (5 bases). V was pared by 1 base and J by 5 bases, with 12 bases between. Germline-derived CDR1 and CDR2 are SGHNT and YENEEA. The CDR3 has 15 amino acids.

This clonotype occurred many times. The chain combines TRBV3-1 with TRBJ2-7; D remains unclear. CDR3 length: 13 amino acids. V dropped 0 bases and J dropped 4 bases, with 7 bases sitting between them. Germline CDR1 is LGHDT and CDR2 is YNNKEL (reference sequence). In DNA form, the CDR3 reads TGTGCCAGCAGCCAAGAAGCCCGATACGAGCAGTACTTC. Its protein product is CASSQEARYEQYF.

This clonotype was seen ten or more times. The J gene is TRBJ1-4, the V gene TRBV12-3 or TRBV12-4; a possible D gene is TRBD1 (6 bases). This CDR3 region has 14 residues. Trimming pared 3 bases from V and 8 bases from J, leaving 13 bases between. CDR3 region: CASSFSGAPEKLFF. CDR3 bases: TGTGCCAGCAGTTTTTCAGGGGCGCCGGAAAAACTGTTTTTT.

CDR3 nucleotides: TGTGCCACCACCCGGGACCCCCCCGAAGGCTACACCTTC. It yields the protein CATTRDPPEGYTF. The chain carries TRBV5-4 and TRBJ1-2; the D gene is possibly TRBD1 (5 bases). The CDR3 runs to 13 residues. V was clipped by 9 bases and J by 8 bases, with 20 bases between them. Germline CDR1 is SGHNT and CDR2 is YYREEE (reference sequence).

This clonotype was observed at least ten times. The chain carries TRBV9 and TRBJ1-1; a possible D gene is TRBD1 (5 bases). V was pared by 3 bases and J by 3 bases, with 18 bases between. CDR1 and CDR2 (germline): SGDLS, YYNGEE. This CDR3 comprises 16 residues. In DNA form, the CDR3 reads TGTGCCAGCAGCGGGGGAGGCTCGGGACGGCACACTGAAGCTTTCTTT. This translates into CASSGGGSGRHTEAFF.

This clonotype was seen a few times. Written as DNA, the CDR3 is TGCAGTGCGGCAGGGATCTACGAGCAGTACTTC. This encodes CSAAGIYEQYF. The chain employs TRBV20-1 and TRBJ2-7; perhaps TRBD1 as D (5 bases). This CDR3 spans 11 amino acids. Between the trimmed V and J ends, which lost 6 bases and 3 bases, there was a span of 9 bases. Germline CDR1 DFQATT, CDR2 SNEGSKA (reference sequence).

This clonotype occurred many times. The chain uses TRBV7-8 and TRBJ2-1; 10 bases are a match to TRBD2. Looked up from germline, CDR1 is SGHVS and CDR2 is FQNEAQ. This CDR3 has 16 amino acids. The trim removed 0 bases at V and 7 bases at J, leaving 6 bases unmatched. CDR3 nucleotides: TGTGCCAGCAGCTTAGCGTCGGCTAGCGGGAGTAATGAGCAGTTCTTC. Translation gives CASSLASASGSNEQFF.

This clonotype has just a few counts. The J gene is TRBJ2-1, the V gene TRBV7-3; TRBD2 matches at 9 bases. CDR1 is SGHTA, CDR2 FQGTGA, per germline. V lost 2 bases, J lost 6 bases, and 2 bases stayed unmatched. This CDR3 spans 14 amino acids. CDR3 bases: TGTGCCAGCAGCTTACTTAGCGGGAGCAATGAGCAGTTCTTC. It yields the protein CASSLLSGSNEQFF. Together with reference TRBV7-3 and TRBJ2-1, the CDR3 gives the full variable domain: GAGVSQTPSNKVTEKGKYVELRCDPISGHTALYWYRQSLGQGPEFLIYFQGTGAADDSGLPNDRFFAVRPEGSVSTLKIQRTERGDSAVYLCASSLLSGSNEQFFGPGTRLTVL.

At least ten counts were recorded for this clonotype. The rearrangement joins TRBV7-8 to TRBJ2-7; 10 bases map to TRBD1. This CDR3 contains 14 residues. The V gene's germline CDR1 is SGHVS and CDR2 FQNEAQ. V gave up 4 bases and J gave up 5 bases; unmatched junction bases: 5. The CDR3 sequence: CASSSGQGGDEQYF. The CDR3, as DNA: TGTGCCAGCAGCTCAGGACAGGGGGGCGACGAGCAGTACTTC.

This clonotype was recorded many times. The chain links TRBV24-1 to TRBJ2-6, with 7 bases that match TRBD1. V was pared by 4 bases and J by 2 bases, with 7 bases of the junction left unmatched. Germline values: CDR1 KGHDR, CDR2 SFDVKD. The CDR3 is 17 residues long. This CDR3 reads CATSETGTVTGANVLTF. Written as DNA, the CDR3 is TGTGCCACCAGTGAAACCGGGACAGTAACTGGGGCCAACGTCCTGACTTTC.

This chain uses TRBV27 with TRBJ2-4, with D possibly being TRBD1 (5 bases). The CDR3 contains 11 residues. Germline loops: CDR1 MNHEY, CDR2 SMNVEV (reference sequence). V was cut by 7 bases and J by 6 bases, with 7 bases left in between. In DNA, the CDR3 is TGTGCCAGCATTCAGGGAAACATTCAGTACTTC. Translating it yields CASIQGNIQYF.